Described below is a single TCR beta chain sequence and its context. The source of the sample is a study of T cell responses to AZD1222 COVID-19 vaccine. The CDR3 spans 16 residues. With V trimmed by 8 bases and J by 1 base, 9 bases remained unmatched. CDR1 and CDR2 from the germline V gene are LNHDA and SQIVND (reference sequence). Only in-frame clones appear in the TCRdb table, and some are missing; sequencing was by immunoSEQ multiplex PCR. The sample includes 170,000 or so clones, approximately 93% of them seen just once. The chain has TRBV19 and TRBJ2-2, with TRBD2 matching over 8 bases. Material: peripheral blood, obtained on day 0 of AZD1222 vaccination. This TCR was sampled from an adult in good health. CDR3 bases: TGTGCCAGTCTCTGGAGGGGACTAGAGAACACCGGGGAGCTGTTTTTT. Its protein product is CASLWRGLENTGELFF.